This T cell receptor beta chain emerged from a study of Ad26.COV2.S vaccination and SARS-CoV-2 variants. Specified treatment: 15 to 20 received Ad26.COV2.S at low or high dose, single or two shots; about 5 received placebo; per-sample allocation not given. On day 63 after the first injection, vaccine and placebo recipients gave samples. It was Wuhan-strain SARS-CoV-2 spike that the Ad26 vaccine vector expressed. The data were produced by immunoSEQ multiplex PCR, yet TCRdb's version contains in-frame clones alone and is incomplete. The table has some 290,000 clones, 70% to 90% seen once. Germline V lookup: CDR1 SGHNT, CDR2 YYREEE (reference sequence). The V segment lost 2 bases and the J segment 7 bases; nucleotides outside the gene matches: 3. The length of the CDR3 is 14 residues. Of note for this clone: Its antigen is not identified.

Broader study findings: Substantial breadth was reported for post-vaccination spike-specific CD8+ and CD4+ T cells. Analyses of TCR breadth and depth may have underestimated total T cell responses.

The chain carries TRBV5-4 and TRBJ1-3; TRBD1 aligns across 10 bases. The starting material was peripheral blood, obtained in a trial of Ad26.COV2.S vaccine versus placebo. The source of this sequence is a person aged 18-60 years who received the Ad26.COV2.S COVID-19 vaccine or a placebo. Written as DNA, the CDR3 is TGTGCCAGCAGCTTAGACAGGGGGCTGAACACCATATATTTT. This encodes CASSLDRGLNTIYF. The full variable domain, in which reference TRBV5-4 and TRBJ1-3 provide the parts outside the CDR3, is ETGVTQSPTHLIKTRGQQVTLRCSSQSGHNTVSWYQQALGQGPQFIFQYYREEENGRGNFPPRFSGLQFPNYSSELNVNALELDDSALYLCASSLDRGLNTIYFGEGSWLTVV.